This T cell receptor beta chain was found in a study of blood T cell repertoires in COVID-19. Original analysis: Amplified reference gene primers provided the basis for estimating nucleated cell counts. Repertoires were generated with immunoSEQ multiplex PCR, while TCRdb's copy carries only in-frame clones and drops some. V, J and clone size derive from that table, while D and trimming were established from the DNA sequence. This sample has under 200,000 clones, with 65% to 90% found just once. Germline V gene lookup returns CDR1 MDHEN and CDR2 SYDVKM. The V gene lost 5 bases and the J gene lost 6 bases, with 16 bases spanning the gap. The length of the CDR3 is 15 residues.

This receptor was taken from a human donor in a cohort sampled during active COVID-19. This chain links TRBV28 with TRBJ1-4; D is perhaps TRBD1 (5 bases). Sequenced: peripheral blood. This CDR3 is CASSPGDGGYEKLFF. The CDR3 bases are TGTGCCAGCAGTCCGGGGGACGGAGGGTATGAAAAACTGTTTTTT.